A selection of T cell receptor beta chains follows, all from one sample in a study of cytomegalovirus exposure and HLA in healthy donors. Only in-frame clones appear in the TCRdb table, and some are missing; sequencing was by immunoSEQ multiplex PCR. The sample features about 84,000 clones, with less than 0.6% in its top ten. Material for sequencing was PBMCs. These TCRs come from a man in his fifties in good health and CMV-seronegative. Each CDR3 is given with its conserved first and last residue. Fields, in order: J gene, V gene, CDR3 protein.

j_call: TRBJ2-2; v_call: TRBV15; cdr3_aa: CATSRDRLATTGELFF
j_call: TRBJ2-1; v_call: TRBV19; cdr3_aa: CASERQGRDEQFF
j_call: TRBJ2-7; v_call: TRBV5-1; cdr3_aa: CASSLRQIDEQYF
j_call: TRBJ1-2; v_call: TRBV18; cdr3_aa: CASSLGQEGYGYTF
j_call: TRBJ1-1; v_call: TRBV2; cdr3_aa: CASSAWLNTEAFF
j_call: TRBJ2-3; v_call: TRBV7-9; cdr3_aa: CASSLVGAFTDTQYF
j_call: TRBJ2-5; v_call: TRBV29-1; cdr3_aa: CSGGTGDVETQYF
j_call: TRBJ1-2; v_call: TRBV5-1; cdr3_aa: CASSFSHTGGYGYTF
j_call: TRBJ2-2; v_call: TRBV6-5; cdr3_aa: CASSAGPANTGELFF
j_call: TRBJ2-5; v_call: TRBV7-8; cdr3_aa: CASSFKRGKETQYF
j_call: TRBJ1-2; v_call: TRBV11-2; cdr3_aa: CASSLRHRDGYGYTF
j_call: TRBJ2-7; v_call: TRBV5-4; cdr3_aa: CASSLESRPYEQYF
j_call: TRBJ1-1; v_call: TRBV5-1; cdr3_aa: CASSLAQGSPTEAFF
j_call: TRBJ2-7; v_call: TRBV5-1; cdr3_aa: CASSWSRDSFSYEQYF
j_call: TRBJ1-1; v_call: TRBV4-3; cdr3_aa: CASSQEAANTEAFF
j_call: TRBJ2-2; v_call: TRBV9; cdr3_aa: CASSQPSGQGSKTGELFF
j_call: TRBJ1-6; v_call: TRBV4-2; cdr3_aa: CASSQVGQGSSPLHF
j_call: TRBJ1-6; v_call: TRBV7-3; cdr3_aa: CASSLISGGNSPLHF
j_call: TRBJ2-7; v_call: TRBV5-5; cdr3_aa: CASPPTAGTVTYEQYF
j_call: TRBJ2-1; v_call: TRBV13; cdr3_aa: CASSPARLAGESYNEQFF
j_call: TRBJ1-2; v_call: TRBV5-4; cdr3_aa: CASSLGQGTFNYGYTF
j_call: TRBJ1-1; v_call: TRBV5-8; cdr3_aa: CASSPRGQGVPEAFF
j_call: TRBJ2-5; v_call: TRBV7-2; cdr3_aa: CASSGYGTGEETQYF